A single T cell receptor (beta chain) is shown here with its context. Germline V gene sequence: CDR1 SGHTA, CDR2 FQGNSA. Trimming pared 5 bases from V and 0 bases from J, leaving 14 bases between. This CDR3 contains 16 residues. Time point: blood at routine non-recurrence follow-up after resection. Whole RNA, which was extracted from tumor, nontumor lung tissue or frozen PBMC, was sequenced without any cell sorting. TCRdb independently ran MiXCR on the 5' RACE reads; one entry per CDR3 protein. The sample has some 120,000 distinct CDR3 sequences, roughly an eighth seen once. This sample is part of a study of spatial heterogeneity in lung cancer.

The sample consisted of PBMCs, taken at follow-up. The rearrangement links TRBV7-2 to TRBJ2-4; D remains ambiguous. This sequence originates from a male donor with early-stage non-small cell lung cancer. CDR3 coding DNA: TGTGCCAGCAGCACAAGTGGTGGCAGAGCCAAAAACATTCAGTACTTC. Its translation is CASSTSGGRAKNIQYF.